This entry lists 15 T cell receptor beta chains sequenced from one sample in a study of blood T cell repertoires in COVID-19. Sequencing used immunoSEQ multiplex PCR; TCRdb keeps in-frame clones, though not all of them. The table lists about 250,000 clones, approximately 86% of them singletons. Input material: PBMCs or T cells enriched from blood (not recorded which). These receptors came from a woman under 40 with acute COVID-19.

This chain links TRBV15 with TRBJ1-3; 7 nucleotides align to TRBD1. V lost 3 bases, J lost 1 base, and 6 bases stayed unmatched. The CDR3 is 16 residues long. Germline values: CDR1 LNHNV, CDR2 YYDKDF (reference sequence). CDR3 bases: TGTGCCACCAGCAGCTCAAAGACAGGGTCTGGAAACACCATATATTTT. Protein: CATSSSKTGSGNTIYF.

The chain joins TRBV7-2 to TRBJ1-1, with 7 bases identical to TRBD1. The germline CDR1 and CDR2 sequences are SGHTA and FQGNSA. The CDR3 consists of 14 residues. V lost 5 bases and J lost 8; bases outside the gene matches: 11. The CDR3 loop is CASSPGTVRLEAFF. As DNA, the CDR3 is TGTGCCAGCAGCCCAGGGACAGTGAGGTTAGAAGCTTTCTTT.

The chain is built from TRBV7-9 and TRBJ1-6; perhaps TRBD1 as D (5 bases). V was clipped by 5 bases and J by 7 bases, with 15 bases between them. CDR3 size: 15 residues. CDR1 is SEHNR, CDR2 FQNEAQ, per germline (reference sequence). Written as DNA, the CDR3 is TGTGCCAGCAGCCCCCCGGGCAGGGAAAATTCACCCCTCCACTTT. It is translated as CASSPPGRENSPLHF.

V usage is TRBV9 and J usage is TRBJ1-3; 11 bases agree with TRBD1. Looked up from germline, CDR1 is SGDLS and CDR2 is YYNGEE. CDR3 length equals 14 residues. With V trimmed by 8 bases and J by 2 bases, 3 bases remained unmatched. In DNA, the CDR3 is TGTGCCAGTTCGGACAGGGGGCCTGGAAACACCATATATTTT. Translated, it gives CASSDRGPGNTIYF.

The rearrangement joins TRBV11-2 to TRBJ2-1; tentative D call: TRBD1 (6 bases). The CDR3 sequence is 14 residues long. V lost 4 bases and J lost 5, with 12 bases in between. In germline, CDR1 is SGHAT, CDR2 FQNNGV. CDR3 region: CASSSPGDNNEQFF. CDR3 in DNA: TGTGCCAGCAGCTCTCCCGGGGACAACAATGAGCAGTTCTTC. Based on the CDR3 plus reference TRBV11-2 and TRBJ2-1, the full variable domain is EAGVAQSPRYKIIEKRQSVAFWCNPISGHATLYWYQQILGQGPKLLIQFQNNGVVDDSQLPKDRFSAERLKGVDSTLKIQPAKLEDSAVYLCASSSPGDNNEQFFGPGTRLTVL.

The chain combines TRBV23-1 with TRBJ2-7; 9 bases map to TRBD1. TRBV23-1 is marked as an open reading frame, function uncertain. The CDR3 contains 16 residues. Trimming removed 6 bases from V and 2 bases from J; junction bases left unmatched: 11. CDR3 protein: CASSSPRDRDPYEQYF. The DNA for the CDR3 is TGCGCCAGCAGCTCCCCCCGGGACAGGGATCCCTACGAGCAGTACTTC.

V is TRBV15 and J is TRBJ1-2, with D unclear. Germline-derived CDR1 and CDR2 are LNHNV and YYDKDF (reference sequence). V lost 0 bases to trimming and J lost 8 bases, with 19 bases between them. The CDR3 totals 16 residues. The CDR3 is CATSRDRGEASGGYTF. For the CDR3, the DNA is TGTGCCACCAGCAGAGATCGTGGGGAGGCCTCTGGGGGCTACACCTTC.

The chain recombines TRBV9 with TRBJ1-2; a possible D gene is TRBD1 (6 bases). Trimming pared 3 bases from V and 0 bases from J, leaving 15 bases between. This CDR3 region has 16 residues. The germline V gene has CDR1 SGDLS and CDR2 YYNGEE. The CDR3 coding sequence is TGTGCCAGCAGCGACGGTTCTGGGGGCGCTAACTATGGCTACACCTTC. As protein: CASSDGSGGANYGYTF.

This clone came up once. The rearrangement uses TRBV7-9 and TRBJ1-3; D is undetermined. V shed 6 bases and J shed 4 bases, with 16 bases lying between them. The germline gives CDR1 SEHNR, CDR2 FQNEAQ (reference sequence). The CDR3 contains 15 residues. CDR3 in amino acids: CASSTIASGGNTIYF. The DNA of the CDR3 is TGTGCCAGCAGTACCATAGCCTCGGGAGGAAACACCATATATTTT.

This clone has only a few counts. The rearrangement uses TRBV7-9 and TRBJ1-2; D unresolved. V was shortened by 1 base and J by 2 bases, with 8 bases between the two germline ends. Germline V gene sequence: CDR1 SEHNR, CDR2 FQNEAQ (reference sequence). This CDR3 has 14 amino acids. The CDR3 here is CASSLGGLNYGYTF. The CDR3 DNA reads TGTGCCAGCAGCTTAGGAGGGCTCAACTATGGCTACACCTTC. The whole variable domain, filled in from reference TRBV7-9 and TRBJ1-2, reads DTGVSQNPRHKITKRGQNVTFRCDPISEHNRLYWYRQTLGQGPEFLTYFQNEAQLEKSRLLSDRFSAERPKGSFSTLEIQRTEQGDSAMYLCASSLGGLNYGYTFGSGTRLTVV.

V usage is TRBV7-9 and J usage is TRBJ2-2; D uncertain. Germline CDR1 reads SEHNR; CDR2 reads FQNEAQ (reference sequence). The CDR3 runs 14 residues. Deletions cut 1 base from V and 1 base from J, with 4 bases between. CDR3 sequence (DNA): TGTGCCAGCAGCTTAGGACAGAACACCGGGGAGCTGTTTTTT. It is translated as CASSLGQNTGELFF.

This clone has a handful of counts. V is TRBV5-1 and J is TRBJ1-6; weak D call: TRBD1 (6 bases). The germline V gene has CDR1 SGHRS and CDR2 YFSETQ. The CDR3 spans 14 residues. V gave up 4 bases and J gave up 4 bases, with 9 bases separating them. The CDR3 DNA reads TGCGCCAGCAGCCCCGACAGGTATAATTCACCCCTCCACTTT. As protein: CASSPDRYNSPLHF.

J is TRBJ1-6 and V is TRBV19; D not certain. The V end was cut by 8 bases, the J end by 11 bases, with 4 bases between. The CDR3 extends over 9 amino acids. Germline V gene sequence: CDR1 LNHDA, CDR2 SQIVND (reference sequence). Here the CDR3 reads CASGPPLHF. The CDR3 region has the DNA TGTGCCAGTGGGCCACCCCTCCACTTT.

This chain joins TRBV20-1 and TRBJ1-3, with D possibly being TRBD1 (5 bases). Looked up from germline, CDR1 is DFQATT and CDR2 is SNEGSKA (reference sequence). V shed 3 bases and J shed 3 bases, with 12 bases lying between them. CDR3 length equals 14 residues. CDR3 in DNA: TGCAGTGCTAGTTGGGGACTTCGTGGAAACACCATATATTTT. It codes for CSASWGLRGNTIYF.

The rearrangement joins TRBV5-1 to TRBJ2-2, with unresolved D. The germline V gene encodes CDR1 SGHRS and CDR2 YFSETQ. This CDR3 contains 13 residues. The V end lost 0 bases, the J end lost 6 bases, and 6 bases lay between the germline ends. The CDR3 DNA follows: TGCGCCAGCAGCTTGGTATTCCCCGGGGAGCTGTTTTTT. Encoded protein: CASSLVFPGELFF.